The clone carrying this T cell receptor beta chain occurred once. The CDR3 extends over 14 amino acids. Deletions cut 5 bases from V and 5 bases from J, with 12 bases between. Germline V gene sequence: CDR1 MDHEN, CDR2 SYDVKM. This entry belongs to a study of cytomegalovirus exposure and HLA in healthy donors. The PCR made use of 60 Vbeta and 13 Jbeta primers. Sequencing used immunoSEQ multiplex PCR; TCRdb keeps in-frame clones, though not all of them. The sample lists about 200,000 clones; around 79% were seen once. This sequence was found in a girl aged 5-17 years in good health and CMV-seropositive. The specimen was PBMCs. The chain couples TRBV28 to TRBJ2-2; D possibly corresponds to TRBD1 (5 bases). CDR3 in amino acids: CASSVGGATGELFF. The DNA of the CDR3 is TGTGCCAGCAGTGTCGGTGGGGCAACCGGGGAGCTGTTTTTT.